Shown below are 8 T cell receptor beta chains from a single sample sequenced in a study of T cells in Graves' hyperthyroidism and ophthalmopathy. Authors of the study amplified TCR beta CDR3 regions from RNA transcripts. The TCR CDR3 first-round RT-PCR relied on the HTBI primer set. TCRdb redid the calling of the multiplex PCR reads with MiXCR, one entry per CDR3 protein. Of about 680,000 distinct CDR3 sequences in the sample, 35% are singletons; the top ten hold around a third. Sequencing was performed on blood. All receptors derive from a woman aged 40 to 50 with Graves' hyperthyroidism.

This clonotype was counted many times. The J gene is TRBJ2-5, the V gene TRBV13, with TRBD2 as a possible D gene (5 bases). Germline V gene lookup returns CDR1 PRHDT and CDR2 FYEKMQ (reference sequence). The CDR3 covers 14 residues. The V end lost 4 bases, the J end lost 5 bases, and 14 bases lay between the germline ends. In DNA, the CDR3 is TGTGCCAGCAGCTCCTCCTTTGGGGAGGAGACCCAGTACTTC. This encodes CASSSSFGEETQYF.

This clonotype has a count of ten or more. CDR3 in amino acids: CASSSGTAQNTEAFF. CDR3 DNA: TGTGCCAGCAGCTCCGGGACAGCACAGAACACTGAAGCTTTCTTT. The gene calls are TRBV25-1 and TRBJ1-1, with TRBD1 matching over 7 bases. Per germline, CDR1 MGHDK and CDR2 SYGVNS. V lost 6 bases and J lost 1; bases outside the gene matches: 8. CDR3 length: 15 amino acids.

The chain recombines TRBV5-1 with TRBJ2-6, with 8 bases matching TRBD1. The CDR3 has 16 amino acids. The germline V gene has CDR1 SGHRS and CDR2 YFSETQ. V was pared by 4 bases and J by 2 bases, with 5 bases of the junction left unmatched. CDR3 amino acids: CASSPQGAAGANVLTF. DNA for the CDR3: TGCGCCAGCAGCCCTCAGGGGGCTGCTGGGGCCAACGTCCTGACTTTC.

The sample holds many counts of this clonotype. The V and J genes are TRBV6-6 and TRBJ1-2, with a possible D match to TRBD1 (5 bases). Deletions cut 5 bases from V and 4 bases from J, with 17 bases between. CDR1 MNHNY and CDR2 SVGAGI come from the germline V gene (reference sequence). This CDR3 is built from 15 residues. CDR3 DNA: TGTGCCAGCAGTCTACGGGACGGCTACCTCTATGGCTACACCTTC. This sequence encodes CASSLRDGYLYGYTF.

The chain links TRBV15 to TRBJ1-2; 11 nucleotides agree with TRBD1. J was trimmed by 3 bases and V by 3 bases; bases with no gene match: 3. Germline CDR1 reads LNHNV; CDR2 reads YYDKDF (reference sequence). The CDR3 is made up of 15 amino acids. CDR3 bases: TGTGCCACCAGCAGCCGGGACAGGGGGGACTATGGCTACACCTTC. Amino acids: CATSSRDRGDYGYTF.

Remarks on this clonotype: The conserved phenylalanine or tryptophan is not found at the CDR3 terminus, so this likely reflects a read error. This chain joins TRBV12-3 or TRBV12-4 and TRBJ1-2; D is unresolved. This CDR3 contains 13 residues. V was clipped by 3 bases and J by 8 bases, with 13 bases between them. CDR3 bases: TGTGCCAGCAGTTTTCAAGGACCGGAAGGCTACACCCTC. This encodes CASSFQGPEGYTL.

In its sample, this clonotype was seen a few times. This sequence joins TRBV7-8 and TRBJ1-3, with a weak D call TRBD1 (6 bases). Trimming shortened V by 5 bases and J by 6 bases, and 23 bases separated the two germline ends. The CDR3 consists of 17 residues. Looked up from germline, CDR1 is SGHVS and CDR2 is FQNEAQ. The CDR3 bases are TGTGCCAGCAGCACAAGGGGGGGCGGTCTTAGCGAAAACACCATATATTTT. This sequence encodes CASSTRGGGLSENTIYF.

The V gene is TRBV19, the J gene TRBJ2-7; D may be TRBD2 (5 bases). CDR1 is LNHDA and CDR2 is SQIVND in the germline V gene (reference sequence). The CDR3 totals 11 residues. The CDR3 loop reads CSAGARYEQYF. The CDR3, as DNA: TGTTCCGCGGGTGCACGCTACGAGCAGTACTTC.